This passage covers 31 T cell receptor beta chains from one sample sequenced in a study of beta chain features in type 1 diabetes. Every isolated RNA sample was fully reverse transcribed, so sequencing captured expressed TCRB transcripts. Here immunoSEQ multiplex PCR was the method, and the copy in TCRdb shows in-frame clones only, minus some. This sample has hundreds of thousands of clones, with around 28% found just once. What was sequenced was naive CD4+ T cells from blood. The receptors were sampled from a man in his late teens or twenties in good health.

The sample holds a few counts of this clone. The chain is built from TRBV9 and TRBJ2-5, with D perhaps being TRBD1 or TRBD2 (5 bases each). The CDR3 consists of 14 residues. CDR1 is SGDLS, CDR2 YYNGEE, per germline. Trimming took off 0 bases at V and 4 bases at J, with 10 bases between the two ends. The CDR3 is CASSVGGIPETQYF. DNA for the CDR3: TGTGCCAGCAGCGTAGGGGGGATACCAGAGACCCAGTACTTC.

This CDR3 reads CAWSDLNPGGRSYEQYF. CDR3 sequence (DNA): TGTGCCTGGAGTGATTTAAACCCAGGGGGCCGGTCCTACGAGCAGTACTTC. The chain combines TRBV30 with TRBJ2-7; 8 bases align to TRBD1. The CDR3 runs 17 residues. V gave up 1 base and J gave up 1 base; unmatched junction bases: 12. Germline CDR1 GTSNPN, CDR2 SVGIG (reference sequence).

The V gene is TRBV14, the J gene TRBJ2-1; 7 nucleotides align to TRBD1. This CDR3 comprises 15 residues. The germline gives CDR1 SGHDN, CDR2 FVKESK. J lost 9 bases, V lost 1 base, and 9 bases had no gene match. CDR3 region: CASSQVVGGRGEQFF. CDR3 nucleotide sequence: TGTGCCAGCAGCCAAGTGGTAGGGGGCAGGGGTGAGCAGTTCTTC. Full variable domain (missing parts from reference TRBV14 and TRBJ2-1): EAGVTQFPSHSVIEKGQTVTLRCDPISGHDNLYWYRRVMGKEIKFLLHFVKESKQDESGMPNNRFLAERTGGTYSTLKVQPAELEDSGVYFCASSQVVGGRGEQFFGPGTRLTVL.

This clone was counted between two and nine times. The same CDR3 arises from other DNA sequences in this sample as well. This chain uses TRBV9 with TRBJ2-1, with D unresolved. CDR1 SGDLS and CDR2 YYNGEE come from the germline V gene. Deletions cut 3 bases from V and 7 bases from J, with 2 bases between. The CDR3 consists of 10 residues. CDR3 loop: CASSGNEQFF. The DNA for the CDR3 is TGTGCCAGCAGCGGGAATGAGCAGTTCTTC. The whole variable domain, remainder taken from reference TRBV9 and TRBJ2-1, is DSGVTQTPKHLITATGQRVTLRCSPRSGDLSVYWYQQSLDQGLQFLIQYYNGEERAKGNILERFSAQQFPDLHSELNLSSLELGDSALYFCASSGNEQFFGPGTRLTVL.

The chain employs TRBV15 and TRBJ2-1; TRBD2 aligns across 9 bases. The CDR3 is made up of 14 amino acids. V trimming: 4 bases; J trimming: 8 bases; junction bases outside the gene matches: 6. CDR1 and CDR2 from the germline V gene are LNHNV and YYDKDF (reference sequence). The CDR3 DNA reads TGTGCCACCAGCATGGGGCGGGGGGGTCATGAGCAGTTCTTC. It specifies CATSMGRGGHEQFF. Based on the CDR3 plus reference TRBV15 and TRBJ2-1, the full variable domain is DAMVIQNPRYQVTQFGKPVTLSCSQTLNHNVMYWYQQKSSQAPKLLFHYYDKDFNNEADTPDNFQSRRPNTSFCFLDIRSPGLGDTAMYLCATSMGRGGHEQFFGPGTRLTVL.

In the case of this clone: This CDR3 is also generated by other DNA sequences in the sample. This sequence joins TRBV18 and TRBJ2-6; D gene uncertain. Germline V gene data show CDR1 as KGHSH and CDR2 as LQKENI. The CDR3 runs 15 residues. V was pared by 1 base and J by 0 bases, with 4 bases between. CDR3 region: CASSPQVSGANVLTF. The CDR3 nucleotides are TGTGCCAGCTCACCACAGGTCTCTGGGGCCAACGTCCTGACTTTC.

This clone was counted between two and nine times. The V call is TRBV5-1, the J call TRBJ2-5; 9 bases are a match to TRBD2. There are 16 residues in the CDR3. From germline, CDR1 is SGHRS and CDR2 YFSETQ. V lost 0 bases, J lost 4 bases, and 7 bases stayed unmatched. The CDR3 is CASSLGASGTGETQYF. CDR3 in DNA: TGCGCCAGCAGCTTGGGTGCTAGCGGGACTGGAGAGACCCAGTACTTC.

This clone was recorded only once. V is TRBV4-2 and J is TRBJ2-7; 10 bases fit TRBD2. This CDR3 spans 17 amino acids. The V and J ends lost 1 base and 2 bases, in that order; junction bases with no gene match: 8. Per the germline V gene, CDR1 is LGHNA and CDR2 is YNFKEQ. CDR3 sequence reads: CASSQVGWSGRAYEQYF. Here the CDR3 DNA reads TGTGCCAGCAGCCAAGTTGGATGGAGCGGGAGGGCCTACGAGCAGTACTTC.

This chain's CDR3 is CASSVDWDRNYEQYF. Here the CDR3 DNA reads TGTGCCAGCAGCGTAGATTGGGACAGAAACTACGAGCAGTACTTC. V is TRBV9 and J is TRBJ2-7, with 7 bases fitting TRBD1. This CDR3 has 15 amino acids. Germline CDR1 is SGDLS and CDR2 is YYNGEE. The V segment lost 0 bases and the J segment 3 bases; nucleotides outside the gene matches: 6.

In its sample, this clone was seen once. The chain joins TRBV7-2 to TRBJ2-3, with D perhaps given as TRBD1 or TRBD2 (6 bases each). With 1 base removed from V and 7 bases from J, the gap between germline ends came to 18 bases. Germline V lookup: CDR1 SGHTA, CDR2 FQGNSA. The CDR3 loop spans 16 amino acids. CDR3 residues: CASSLGSGEGENTQYF. The CDR3 DNA reads TGTGCCAGCAGCTTAGGTTCGGGAGAGGGGGAAAATACGCAGTATTTT.

This clone has a single count. This chain uses TRBV2 with TRBJ2-7; 9 bases fit TRBD2. Germline V gene lookup returns CDR1 SNHLY and CDR2 FYNNEI. After removal of 6 bases from V and 7 bases from J, the junction contained 7 bases not matched to a gene. CDR3 length equals 13 residues. In DNA form, the CDR3 reads TGTGCCAGCAGCCCGACTAGCGGAACTGAGCAGTACTTC. Encoded protein: CASSPTSGTEQYF. Variable domain in full (rest from reference TRBV2 and TRBJ2-7): EPEVTQTPSHQVTQMGQEVILRCVPISNHLYFYWYRQILGQKVEFLVSFYNNEISEKSEIFDDQFSVERPDGSNFTLKIRSTKLEDSAMYFCASSPTSGTEQYFGPGTRLTVT.

This clone has a handful of counts. The chain uses TRBV30 and TRBJ2-7; 12 bases are a match to TRBD2. The CDR3 sequence is 15 residues long. The germline V gene encodes CDR1 GTSNPN and CDR2 SVGIG (reference sequence). V was pared by 3 bases and J by 0 bases, with 3 bases of the junction left unmatched. The CDR3 region is CAWSLTSGSSYEQYF. The CDR3 coding sequence is TGTGCCTGGAGCCTGACTAGCGGGAGCTCCTACGAGCAGTACTTC.

The chain combines TRBV9 with TRBJ2-1; D may match TRBD1 or TRBD2 (5 bases each). In germline, CDR1 is SGDLS, CDR2 YYNGEE. The germline V and J ends were trimmed by 3 bases and 4 bases, with 11 bases remaining between them. This CDR3 spans 14 amino acids. The CDR3, as DNA: TGTGCCAGCAGCGACGGGACCAGATACAATGAGCAGTTCTTC. Protein sequence: CASSDGTRYNEQFF.

This chain links TRBV30 with TRBJ1-5; D is perhaps TRBD1 (5 bases). Germline V gene data show CDR1 as GTSNPN and CDR2 as SVGIG (reference sequence). This CDR3 region has 15 residues. Deletions cut 0 bases from V and 6 bases from J, with 15 bases between. CDR3: CAWSVPGGGIQPQHF. DNA for the CDR3: TGTGCCTGGAGTGTACCCGGGGGTGGCATTCAGCCCCAGCATTTT.

The CDR3 sequence is CASSPTGTSFYNEQFF. DNA of the CDR3: TGTGCCAGCAGCCCGACCGGGACTTCCTTTTACAATGAGCAGTTCTTC. The chain recombines TRBV11-2 with TRBJ2-1; D perhaps matches TRBD2 (6 bases). Trimming took 5 bases from V and 4 from J, leaving 18 bases between them. This CDR3 region has 16 residues. Germline CDR1 SGHAT, CDR2 FQNNGV.

The sample holds a few counts of this clone. This chain joins TRBV2 and TRBJ2-1; TRBD2 aligns across 9 bases. This CDR3 region has 15 residues. V was pared by 5 bases and J by 3 bases, with 5 bases of the junction left unmatched. CDR1 is SNHLY and CDR2 is FYNNEI in the germline V gene. The DNA of the CDR3 is TGTGCCAGCAGTTCTAGGACTAGCGACTACAATGAGCAGTTCTTC. Its translation: CASSSRTSDYNEQFF.

This clone has a handful of counts. The chain joins TRBV7-9 to TRBJ2-3; a possible D gene is TRBD1 (6 bases). V lost 3 bases, J lost 4 bases, and 11 bases lay in between. CDR1 and CDR2 from the germline V gene are SEHNR and FQNEAQ (reference sequence). The CDR3 has 14 amino acids. The CDR3 loop reads CASSLGATPDTQYF. CDR3 in DNA: TGTGCCAGCAGCTTGGGGGCCACCCCAGATACGCAGTATTTT.

CDR3 region: CATSGTGTSGGFLYNEQFF. DNA for the CDR3: TGTGCCACCAGCGGGACCGGGACTAGCGGGGGCTTCCTCTACAATGAGCAGTTCTTC. V and J are TRBV15 and TRBJ2-1; 14 bases match TRBD2. J gave up 3 bases and V 5 bases, and 12 bases lay outside the gene matches. Germline V gene data show CDR1 as LNHNV and CDR2 as YYDKDF (reference sequence). This CDR3 has 19 amino acids.

The table lists this clone with a few counts. The CDR3 sequence: CATSRAASGGQTYNEQFF. CDR3 bases: TGTGCCACCAGCAGAGCGGCTAGCGGGGGCCAAACCTACAATGAGCAGTTCTTC. V usage is TRBV15 and J usage is TRBJ2-1, with 10 bases lining up with TRBD2. With 1 base clipped from V and 2 bases from J, the junction kept 8 bases outside the gene matches. The germline gives CDR1 LNHNV, CDR2 YYDKDF (reference sequence). The CDR3 consists of 18 residues. The full variable domain, completed using reference TRBV15 and TRBJ2-1, is DAMVIQNPRYQVTQFGKPVTLSCSQTLNHNVMYWYQQKSSQAPKLLFHYYDKDFNNEADTPDNFQSRRPNTSFCFLDIRSPGLGDTAMYLCATSRAASGGQTYNEQFFGPGTRLTVL.

This clone was observed a few times. The V gene is TRBV29-1, the J gene TRBJ1-1, with D unclear. The V and J ends lost 2 bases and 6 bases respectively, with 16 bases between them. There are 14 residues in the CDR3. Germline V gene lookup returns CDR1 SQVTM and CDR2 ANQGSEA. The CDR3 coding sequence is TGCAGCGTTGAAAGAGACCGGAGTCCCCCTGAAGCTTTCTTT. Translated, it gives CSVERDRSPPEAFF. Full variable domain (rest looked up from reference TRBV29-1 and TRBJ1-1): SAVISQKPSRDICQRGTSLTIQCQVDSQVTMMFWYRQQPGQSLTLIATANQGSEATYESGFVIDKFPISRPNLTFSTLTVSNMSPEDSSIYLCSVERDRSPPEAFFGQGTRLTVV.

The gene calls are TRBV6-5 and TRBJ2-7; D not resolved. The CDR3 consists of 11 residues. Per germline, CDR1 MNHEY and CDR2 SVGAGI. The CDR3 reads CDGKKETEQYF. Written as DNA, the CDR3 is TGTGACGGCAAAAAGGAGACCGAGCAGTACTTC.

This clone was seen a handful of times. V gene TRBV5-1 combines with J gene TRBJ2-3; no clear D gene. Between the trimmed V and J ends, which lost 0 bases and 2 bases, there was a span of 7 bases. The CDR3 runs 14 residues. Looked up from germline, CDR1 is SGHRS and CDR2 is YFSETQ. In nucleotides, the CDR3 is TGCGCCAGCAGCTTGGTCGATTTCACAGATACGCAGTATTTT. This translates into CASSLVDFTDTQYF.

In this sample, this clone turned up a few times. The chain links TRBV7-9 to TRBJ2-5; 10 bases map to TRBD1. The junction had 13 bases not matched to a gene; V was cut back by 2 bases and J by 4 bases. Germline V gene data show CDR1 as SEHNR and CDR2 as FQNEAQ (reference sequence). This CDR3 has 18 residues. CDR3: CASSLPFDRGPVGETQYF. The DNA for the CDR3 is TGTGCCAGCAGCTTACCTTTTGACAGGGGGCCTGTCGGAGAGACCCAGTACTTC.

A note on this clone: Other DNA sequences in this sample translate to the same CDR3. J is TRBJ2-7 and V is TRBV30, with unresolved D. V lost 0 bases and J 3 bases, leaving 6 bases between the germline ends. CDR3 size: 12 residues. Germline-derived CDR1 and CDR2 are GTSNPN and SVGIG (reference sequence). The CDR3 DNA follows: TGTGCCTGGAGTGTACGAGGCTACGAGCAGTACTTC. Its protein product is CAWSVRGYEQYF.

The V gene is TRBV15, the J gene TRBJ2-5, with 7 bases aligning to TRBD1. Germline trimming cut 3 bases from V and 3 bases from J; bases unmatched to any gene: 7. Germline V gives CDR1 LNHNV, CDR2 YYDKDF (reference sequence). CDR3 length: 15 amino acids. In DNA form, the CDR3 reads TGTGCCACCAGCAGTACCGGGACAGTAAAAGAGACCCAGTACTTC. Translation gives CATSSTGTVKETQYF.

In its sample, this clone was seen a few times. The CDR3 protein is CAISDRDETQYF. DNA for the CDR3: TGTGCCATCAGTGACAGGGACGAGACCCAGTACTTC. The chain uses TRBV10-3 and TRBJ2-5, with D perhaps given as TRBD1 or TRBD2 (5 bases each). V lost 3 bases and J lost 5, with 7 bases in between. CDR1 ENHRY and CDR2 SYGVKD come from the germline V gene. The CDR3 runs 12 residues.

The chain carries TRBV29-1 and TRBJ2-1; 7 bases match TRBD2. The CDR3 spans 17 residues. Germline V gene data show CDR1 as SQVTM and CDR2 as ANQGSEA. With 1 base clipped from V and 4 bases from J, the junction kept 13 bases outside the gene matches. DNA for the CDR3: TGCAGCGTTGAAGTGTCGTGGACTAGTGACCGATACAATGAGCAGTTCTTC. Translation gives CSVEVSWTSDRYNEQFF.

This clone appeared a few times. J is TRBJ1-1 and V is TRBV30, with D unresolved. CDR3 length equals 9 residues. Germline V lookup: CDR1 GTSNPN, CDR2 SVGIG (reference sequence). Trimming stripped 7 bases from V and 6 bases from J, with 6 bases between. The CDR3 DNA reads TGTGCCTCTGGGGCTGAAGCTTTCTTT. Encoded protein: CASGAEAFF.

The J gene is TRBJ1-2, the V gene TRBV7-2, with a possible D match to TRBD1 (5 bases). The CDR3 is 13 residues long. Germline-derived CDR1 and CDR2 are SGHTA and FQGNSA. The V end was cut by 5 bases, the J end by 7 bases, with 14 bases between. The CDR3 protein is CASSPRAGRGYTF. In DNA, the CDR3 is TGTGCCAGCAGCCCAAGGGCGGGGCGTGGCTACACCTTC.

The gene calls are TRBV4-1 and TRBJ2-3; unclear D gene. The V gene's germline CDR1 is MGHRA and CDR2 YSYEKL. V was trimmed by 0 bases and J by 6 bases, leaving 13 bases between them. The CDR3 loop spans 15 amino acids. The DNA of the CDR3 is TGCGCCAGCAGCCAAGAGGTGCGCGTTGGGGATACGCAGTATTTT. This encodes CASSQEVRVGDTQYF.

CDR3 nucleotides: TGTGCCAGCGGACAGGGCTACAATGAGCAGTTCTTC. This encodes CASGQGYNEQFF. The chain is built from TRBV27 and TRBJ2-1; TRBD1 agrees at 8 bases. Per germline, CDR1 MNHEY and CDR2 SMNVEV (reference sequence). The ends lost 8 bases at V and 3 bases at J; junction bases unmatched: 0. The CDR3 length is 12 residues.